This T cell receptor beta chain emerged from a study of OX40 agonist ivuxolimab in advanced cancers. As for the study in general: Patients took ivuxolimab, an agonistic anti-OX40 (CD134) antibody. Overall study findings and caveats: Some patients who did not respond also had low normalized T-cell clonal expansion.

TCRdb's table, derived via immunoSEQ multiplex PCR, lists solely in-frame clones and lacks some. Here the sample spans about 67,000 clones, about 79% being singletons. The germline gives CDR1 SGHRS, CDR2 YFSETQ. V gave up 3 bases and J gave up 2 bases, with 9 bases separating them. The CDR3 extends over 13 amino acids. On this clone: Antigen: not known.

The chain carries TRBV5-1 and TRBJ2-7; a possible D gene is TRBD1 (6 bases). The specimen was CD4+ or CD8+ T cells sorted from blood, collected in a trial of the OX40 agonist ivuxolimab. The source is an adult with an advanced solid tumor such as melanoma, head and neck, liver or kidney cancer. The CDR3: CASSSTGAYEQYF. The CDR3 DNA sequence: TGCGCCAGCAGCTCGACAGGAGCCTACGAGCAGTACTTC.